This TCR beta chain emerged from a study of shared clonotypes between healthy human individuals. Looking at the study overall: Used for every donor were three CD4 naive, three CD4 memory, two CD8 naive and one CD8 memory plate.

This clone has just one count. Its antigen is undetermined. The CDR3 sequence is 13 residues long. The V end lost 4 bases, the J end lost 1 base, and 11 bases lay between the germline ends. Germline V gene sequence: CDR1 GTSNPN, CDR2 SVGIG (reference sequence). Template for every sorted-subset replicate PCR totaled approximately 0.2 ug DNA, around 33,000 T cell genomes. Some clones are missing from TCRdb's copy, which holds only in-frame ones; the method was immunoSEQ multiplex PCR. The data contain about 2.1 million clones, approximately 94% of them singletons. CD8 cells classed as naive were CD45RO-negative and positively selected for CCR7, excluding terminally differentiated effector memory CD45RA+ cells. Points from the study as a whole: Among donors, the sharing of clonotypes was expected to be influenced by sequencing depth. Of the naive CD4 clonotypes, about 5.4% were shared across a handful of donors.

The chain recombines TRBV30 with TRBJ2-7; D uncertain. The sequence was collected from a man between 18 and 35 years old in good health. Some clones in this sample may be carry-over from other donors' samples. Specimen: naive CD8+ T cells from PBMCs. The CDR3 bases are TGTGCCTGGAAGCCGGGCAGGTCCTACGAGCAGTACTTC. The encoded protein is CAWKPGRSYEQYF.